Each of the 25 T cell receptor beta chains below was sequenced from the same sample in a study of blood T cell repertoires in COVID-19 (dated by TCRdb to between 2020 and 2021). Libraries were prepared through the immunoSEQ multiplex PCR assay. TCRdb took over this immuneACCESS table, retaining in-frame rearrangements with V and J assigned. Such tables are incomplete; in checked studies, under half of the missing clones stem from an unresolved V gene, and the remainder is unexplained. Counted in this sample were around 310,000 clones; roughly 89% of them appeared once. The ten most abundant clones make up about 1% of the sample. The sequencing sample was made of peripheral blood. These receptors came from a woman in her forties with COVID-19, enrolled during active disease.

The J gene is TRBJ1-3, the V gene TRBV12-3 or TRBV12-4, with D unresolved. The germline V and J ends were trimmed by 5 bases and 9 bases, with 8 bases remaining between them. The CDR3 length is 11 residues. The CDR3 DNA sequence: TGTGCCAGCAGTCACGGGGTCACCATATATTTT. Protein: CASSHGVTIYF.

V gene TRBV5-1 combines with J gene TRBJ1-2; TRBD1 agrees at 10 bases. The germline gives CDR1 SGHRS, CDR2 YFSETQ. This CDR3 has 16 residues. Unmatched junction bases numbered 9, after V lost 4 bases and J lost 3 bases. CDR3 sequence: CASSTPLTGGDYGYTF. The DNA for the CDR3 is TGCGCCAGCAGCACACCGCTGACAGGGGGCGACTATGGCTACACCTTC.

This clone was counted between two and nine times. CDR3 region: CASSGGRGTEAFF. In DNA, the CDR3 is TGTGCCAGCAGCGGAGGAAGGGGAACTGAAGCTTTCTTT. This chain connects TRBV9 to TRBJ1-1; D possibly corresponds to TRBD1 (5 bases). From germline, CDR1 is SGDLS and CDR2 YYNGEE. This CDR3 has 13 residues. Trimming pared 3 bases from V and 5 bases from J, leaving 11 bases between. Based on the CDR3 plus reference TRBV9 and TRBJ1-1, the full variable domain is DSGVTQTPKHLITATGQRVTLRCSPRSGDLSVYWYQQSLDQGLQFLIQYYNGEERAKGNILERFSAQQFPDLHSELNLSSLELGDSALYFCASSGGRGTEAFFGQGTRLTVV.

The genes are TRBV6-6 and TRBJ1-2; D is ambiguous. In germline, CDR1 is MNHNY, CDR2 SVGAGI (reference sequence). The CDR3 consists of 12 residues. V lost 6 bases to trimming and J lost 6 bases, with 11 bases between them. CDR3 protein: CASSTTTHGYTF. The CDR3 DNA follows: TGTGCCAGCAGCACTACCACCCATGGCTACACCTTC.

CDR3 in DNA: TGCGCCAGCAGCCCGGGACTGTCCCCGGGCCCCTACGAGCAGTACTTC. Translation gives CASSPGLSPGPYEQYF. V is TRBV5-1 and J is TRBJ2-7; D perhaps matches TRBD2 (6 bases). Germline CDR1 and CDR2: SGHRS and YFSETQ. CDR3 length: 16 amino acids. Trimming removed 4 bases from V and 2 bases from J, with 19 bases in between.

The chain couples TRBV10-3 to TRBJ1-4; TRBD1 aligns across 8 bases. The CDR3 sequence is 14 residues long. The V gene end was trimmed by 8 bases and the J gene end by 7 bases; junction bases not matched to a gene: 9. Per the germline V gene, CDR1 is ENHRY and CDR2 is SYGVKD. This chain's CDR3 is CAIAPQGEVEKLFF. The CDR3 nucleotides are TGTGCCATCGCACCACAGGGGGAGGTTGAAAAACTGTTTTTT.

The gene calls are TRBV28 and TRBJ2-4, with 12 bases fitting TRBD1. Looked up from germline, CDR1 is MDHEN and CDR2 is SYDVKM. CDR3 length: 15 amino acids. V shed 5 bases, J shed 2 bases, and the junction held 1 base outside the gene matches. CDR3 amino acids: CASSRDRGPKNIQYF. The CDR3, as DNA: TGTGCCAGCAGTCGGGACAGGGGGCCCAAAAACATTCAGTACTTC.

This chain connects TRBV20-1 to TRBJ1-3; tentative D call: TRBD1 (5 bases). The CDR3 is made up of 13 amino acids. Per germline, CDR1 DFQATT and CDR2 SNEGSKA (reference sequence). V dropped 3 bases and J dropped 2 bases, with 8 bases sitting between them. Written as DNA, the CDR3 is TGCAGTGCTAGTCAAGGGGCTGGAAACACCATATATTTT. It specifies CSASQGAGNTIYF.

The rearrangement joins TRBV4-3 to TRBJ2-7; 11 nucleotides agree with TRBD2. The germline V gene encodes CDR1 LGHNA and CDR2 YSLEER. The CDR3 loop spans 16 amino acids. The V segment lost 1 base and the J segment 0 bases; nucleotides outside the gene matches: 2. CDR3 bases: TGCGCCAGCAGCCAAGTTAGCGGGAGGGCCTCCTACGAGCAGTACTTC. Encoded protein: CASSQVSGRASYEQYF.

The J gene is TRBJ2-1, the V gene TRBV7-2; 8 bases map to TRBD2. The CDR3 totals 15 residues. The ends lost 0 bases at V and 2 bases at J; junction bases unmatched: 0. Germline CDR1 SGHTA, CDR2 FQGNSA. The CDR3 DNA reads TGTGCCAGCAGCTTAGCTAGCGGGGCCTACAATGAGCAGTTCTTC. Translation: CASSLASGAYNEQFF.

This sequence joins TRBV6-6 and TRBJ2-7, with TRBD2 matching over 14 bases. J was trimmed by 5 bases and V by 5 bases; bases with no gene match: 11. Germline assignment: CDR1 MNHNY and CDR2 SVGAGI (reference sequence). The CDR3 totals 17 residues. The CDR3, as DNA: TGTGCCAGCAGTCCGGGACTAGCGGGGGTCCCCGCACACGAGCAGTACTTC. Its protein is CASSPGLAGVPAHEQYF.

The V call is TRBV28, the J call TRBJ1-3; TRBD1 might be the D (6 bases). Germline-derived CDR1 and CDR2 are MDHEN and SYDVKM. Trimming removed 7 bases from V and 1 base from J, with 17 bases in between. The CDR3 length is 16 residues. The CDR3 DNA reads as TGTGCCAGCACCCCTGTGGGGGCCGCTTCTGGAAACACCATATATTTT. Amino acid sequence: CASTPVGAASGNTIYF.

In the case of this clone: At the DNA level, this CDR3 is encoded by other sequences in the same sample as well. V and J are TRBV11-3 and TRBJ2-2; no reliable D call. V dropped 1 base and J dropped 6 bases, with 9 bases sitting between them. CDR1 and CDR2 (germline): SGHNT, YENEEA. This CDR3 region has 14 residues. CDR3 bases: TGTGCCAGCAGCTTAGGGCGTAGCTCCGGGGAGCTGTTTTTT. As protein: CASSLGRSSGELFF.

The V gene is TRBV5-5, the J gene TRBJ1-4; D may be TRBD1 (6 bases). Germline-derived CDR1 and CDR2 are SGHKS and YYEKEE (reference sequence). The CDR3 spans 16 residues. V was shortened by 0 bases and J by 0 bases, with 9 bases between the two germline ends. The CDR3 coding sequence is TGTGCCAGCAGCTTGGATAACAGGGCAACTAATGAAAAACTGTTTTTT. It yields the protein CASSLDNRATNEKLFF.

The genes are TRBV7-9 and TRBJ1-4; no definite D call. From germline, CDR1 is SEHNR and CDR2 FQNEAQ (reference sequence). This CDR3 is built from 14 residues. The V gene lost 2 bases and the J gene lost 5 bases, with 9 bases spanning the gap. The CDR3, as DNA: TGTGCCAGCAGCTTACGTCTCGGGAATGAAAAACTGTTTTTT. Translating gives CASSLRLGNEKLFF.

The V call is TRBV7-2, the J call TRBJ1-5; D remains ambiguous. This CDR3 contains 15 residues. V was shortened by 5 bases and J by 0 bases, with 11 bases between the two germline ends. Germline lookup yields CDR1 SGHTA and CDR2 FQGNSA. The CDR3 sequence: CASSSSPYSNQPQHF. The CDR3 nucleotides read TGTGCCAGCAGCAGCTCCCCTTATAGCAATCAGCCCCAGCATTTT.

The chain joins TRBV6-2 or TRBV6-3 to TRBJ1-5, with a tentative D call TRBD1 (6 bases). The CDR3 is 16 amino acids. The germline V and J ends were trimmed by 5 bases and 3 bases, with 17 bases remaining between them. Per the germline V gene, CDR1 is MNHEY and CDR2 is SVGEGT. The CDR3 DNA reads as TGTGCCAGCAGTAGGGCACAGGGAACGGTCAATCAGCCCCAGCATTTT. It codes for CASSRAQGTVNQPQHF.

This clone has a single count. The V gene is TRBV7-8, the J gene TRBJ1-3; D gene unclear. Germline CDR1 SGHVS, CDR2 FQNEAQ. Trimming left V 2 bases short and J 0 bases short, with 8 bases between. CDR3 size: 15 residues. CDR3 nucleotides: TGTGCCAGCAGCTTACCAGGCCGCTCTGGAAACACCATATATTTT. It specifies CASSLPGRSGNTIYF.

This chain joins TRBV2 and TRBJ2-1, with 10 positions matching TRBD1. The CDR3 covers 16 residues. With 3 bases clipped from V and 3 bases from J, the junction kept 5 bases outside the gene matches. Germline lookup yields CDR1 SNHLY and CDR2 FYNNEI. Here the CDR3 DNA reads TGTGCCAGCAGTGACCCCGGGACAGGGGTCTACAATGAGCAGTTCTTC. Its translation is CASSDPGTGVYNEQFF.

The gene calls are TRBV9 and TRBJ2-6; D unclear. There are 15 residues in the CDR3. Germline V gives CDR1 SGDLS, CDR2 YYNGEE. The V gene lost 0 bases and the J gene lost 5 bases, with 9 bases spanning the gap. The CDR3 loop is CASSVDSRWANVLTF. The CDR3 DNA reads TGTGCCAGCAGCGTAGATAGCCGGTGGGCCAACGTCCTGACTTTC. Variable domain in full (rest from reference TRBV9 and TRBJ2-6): DSGVTQTPKHLITATGQRVTLRCSPRSGDLSVYWYQQSLDQGLQFLIQYYNGEERAKGNILERFSAQQFPDLHSELNLSSLELGDSALYFCASSVDSRWANVLTFGAGSRLTVL.

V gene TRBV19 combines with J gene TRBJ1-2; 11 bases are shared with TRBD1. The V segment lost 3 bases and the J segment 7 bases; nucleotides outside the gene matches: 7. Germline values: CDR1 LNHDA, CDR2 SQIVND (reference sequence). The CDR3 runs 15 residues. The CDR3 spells CASSIRRTGGGGYTF. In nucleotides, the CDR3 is TGTGCCAGTAGTATTCGCCGGACAGGGGGCGGTGGCTACACCTTC.

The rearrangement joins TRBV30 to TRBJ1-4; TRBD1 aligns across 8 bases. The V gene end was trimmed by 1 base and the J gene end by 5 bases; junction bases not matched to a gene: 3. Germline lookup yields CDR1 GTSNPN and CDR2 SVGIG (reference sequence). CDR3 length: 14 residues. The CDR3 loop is CAWSAGGGNEKLFF. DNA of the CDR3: TGTGCCTGGAGTGCAGGGGGCGGCAATGAAAAACTGTTTTTT.

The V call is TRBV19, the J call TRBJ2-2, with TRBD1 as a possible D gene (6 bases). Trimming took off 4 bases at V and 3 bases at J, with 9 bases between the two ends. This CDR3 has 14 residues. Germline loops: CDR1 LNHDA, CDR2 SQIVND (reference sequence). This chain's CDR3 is CASSRGGDTGELFF. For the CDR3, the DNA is TGTGCCAGTAGTAGAGGGGGAGACACCGGGGAGCTGTTTTTT.

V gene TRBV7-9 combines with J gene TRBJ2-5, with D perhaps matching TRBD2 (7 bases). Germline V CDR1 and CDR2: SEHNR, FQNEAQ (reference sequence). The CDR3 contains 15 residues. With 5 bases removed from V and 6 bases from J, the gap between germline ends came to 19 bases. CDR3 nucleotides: TGTGCCAGCAGCCCACCCTTAAGGGGGGGAAAGACCCAGTACTTC. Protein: CASSPPLRGGKTQYF.

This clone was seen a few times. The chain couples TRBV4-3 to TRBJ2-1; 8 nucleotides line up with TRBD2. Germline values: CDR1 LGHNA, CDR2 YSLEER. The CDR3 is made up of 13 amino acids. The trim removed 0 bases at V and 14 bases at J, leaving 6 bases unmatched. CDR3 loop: CASSQDSRLAKFF. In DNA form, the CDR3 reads TGCGCCAGCAGCCAAGATTCGAGACTAGCGAAGTTCTTC.